Below are 21 T cell receptor beta chains sequenced from a single sample in a study of CD8+CD57+ T cells in acquired aplastic anemia. TCR beta VDJ and CDR3 profiling used genomic DNA as template. MiXCR was run by TCRdb on the reads, yielding one entry per CDR3 protein. This table has a few hundred thousand distinct CDR3 sequences, about three fifths appearing once. An expansion of CD8+CD57+ cells by flow cytometry had been shown in patients chosen for sequencing. The specimen sequenced was sorted CD4+, CD8+, or CD8+CD57+ T cells (not recorded which) from PBMCs. The source is a human donor with aplastic anemia.

This clonotype is a singleton in its sample. As the CDR3 is not closed by the conserved phenylalanine or tryptophan, this likely results from a read error. The chain employs TRBV10-3 and TRBJ2-1; 13 positions agree with TRBD2. This CDR3 has 14 residues. Germline CDR1 and CDR2: ENHRY and SYGVKD. The CDR3 bases are TGTGCCATCGGGACTAGCGGGGCATACAATAAGCAGTTCTGC. The encoded protein is CAIGTSGAYNKQFC.

This chain uses TRBV2 with TRBJ2-5; TRBD2 agrees at 8 bases. Per germline, CDR1 SNHLY and CDR2 FYNNEI. The CDR3 sequence is 14 residues long. With 6 bases clipped from V and 1 base from J, the junction kept 4 bases outside the gene matches. CDR3 residues: CASSHTSGQETQYF. The DNA of the CDR3 is TGTGCCAGCAGCCACACTAGCGGCCAAGAGACCCAGTACTTC.

The chain couples TRBV7-9 to TRBJ1-1; D gene ambiguous. The V and J ends lost 1 base and 6 bases respectively, with 6 bases between them. CDR3 size: 12 residues. Germline V lookup: CDR1 SEHNR, CDR2 FQNEAQ (reference sequence). CDR3 residues: CASSLEVAEAFF. Here the CDR3 DNA reads TGTGCCAGCAGCTTAGAAGTCGCTGAAGCTTTCTTT.

Ten or more counts support this clonotype. V usage is TRBV5-4 and J usage is TRBJ2-3; D perhaps matches TRBD2 (7 bases). Trimming left V 2 bases short and J 2 bases short, with 15 bases between. This CDR3 contains 16 residues. Germline CDR1 and CDR2: SGHNT and YYREEE (reference sequence). DNA of the CDR3: TGTGCCAGCAGCTTCCGCGCGGGGGCCCCCACAGATACGCAGTATTTT. This gives the protein CASSFRAGAPTDTQYF.

About this clonotype itself: A junction end diverges from the germline sequence, so it may reflect a read error. V usage is TRBV5-1 and J usage is TRBJ2-1, with D hard to call. CDR1 is SGHRS, CDR2 YFSETQ, per germline. This CDR3 region has 14 residues. CDR3 in amino acids: CASSVDVGLGEQFF. The CDR3 region has the DNA TGTGCCAGCAGCGTAGACGTGGGTCTAGGTGAGCAGTTCTTC.

On this clonotype itself: A junction boundary mismatches the germline segment, possibly from a read error. The chain is built from TRBV20-1 and TRBJ1-2, with TRBD1 matching 11 bases. Germline values: CDR1 DFQATT, CDR2 SNEGSKA (reference sequence). CDR3 size: 16 residues. CDR3 in DNA: TGCAGTGCCAGAGGTAGGGACAGGGGGTTATACGGTGGCTACACCTTC. Translating it yields CSARGRDRGLYGGYTF.

V is TRBV20-1 and J is TRBJ1-1; 10 bases match TRBD1. CDR3 length: 13 residues. CDR1 DFQATT and CDR2 SNEGSKA come from the germline V gene (reference sequence). The V and J ends lost 4 bases and 3 bases, in that order; junction bases with no gene match: 2. CDR3 protein: CSAKGQGHTEAFF. CDR3 coding DNA: TGCAGTGCTAAGGGACAGGGGCACACTGAAGCTTTCTTT.

There are many counts of this clonotype. Here the CDR3 reads CASIIDEGGEQFF. CDR3 coding DNA: TGTGCCAGCATAATCGACGAAGGCGGTGAGCAGTTCTTC. The chain couples TRBV2 to TRBJ2-1; no definite D call. CDR1 and CDR2 (germline): SNHLY, FYNNEI. CDR3 length equals 13 residues. V dropped 7 bases and J dropped 9 bases, with 16 bases sitting between them.

The chain is built from TRBV7-7 and TRBJ2-6, with D perhaps TRBD2 (6 bases). This CDR3 comprises 16 residues. Germline CDR1 and CDR2: SSHAT and FNYEAQ (reference sequence). V was clipped by 3 bases and J by 4 bases, with 13 bases between them. The DNA of the CDR3 is TGTGCCAGCAGCTTCGGAGGGGCGCGGGGGGCCAACGTCCTGACTTTC. It specifies CASSFGGARGANVLTF.

This chain joins TRBV2 and TRBJ1-1; TRBD1 is a possible D gene (6 bases). The V gene's germline CDR1 is SNHLY and CDR2 FYNNEI. The CDR3 has 14 amino acids. Trimming cost V 4 bases and J 1 base, with 10 bases left between them. In nucleotides, the CDR3 is TGTGCCAGCAGTGCGCCGACAGGGAACACTGAAGCTTTCTTT. Amino acids: CASSAPTGNTEAFF.

Regarding this clonotype: One base away lies a much larger clone, so this may be a sequencing read error. The gene calls are TRBV12-5 and TRBJ1-1; D unclear. Per germline, CDR1 LGHNT and CDR2 FRNRAP. CDR3 size: 13 residues. The DNA for the CDR3 is TGTGCTAGTGGCCAAAATATGAACACTGGAGCTTTCTTT. Translating gives CASGQNMNTGAFF.

For this clonotype: One end of the junction is discordant with germline, which a read error may explain. The gene calls are TRBV5-8 and TRBJ2-2; D gene unclear. Germline assignment: CDR1 SGHTS and CDR2 YDEGEE. This CDR3 spans 9 amino acids. The CDR3 here is CASSLAFAF. CDR3 coding DNA: TGTGCCAGCAGCTTGGCCTTTGCTTTT.

This clonotype was counted ten times or more. The V and J genes are TRBV20-1 and TRBJ2-7; D is perhaps TRBD1 (6 bases). The germline V and J ends were trimmed by 6 bases and 4 bases, with 16 bases remaining between them. The length of the CDR3 is 13 residues. Germline values: CDR1 DFQATT, CDR2 SNEGSKA (reference sequence). CDR3 bases: TGCAGTGCCAGGACAGACCCAATTTACGAGCAGTACTTC. It translates to CSARTDPIYEQYF.

This clonotype was seen more than once but under ten times. This sequence joins TRBV19 and TRBJ1-1; 7 bases map to TRBD1. This CDR3 has 13 residues. V lost 3 bases to trimming and J lost 11 bases; unmatched junction nucleotides: 9. Germline V gene sequence: CDR1 LNHDA, CDR2 SQIVND (reference sequence). The CDR3 coding sequence is TGTGCCAGTAGTATTGGGGGGGGACAGACGGCTTTCTTT. This gives the protein CASSIGGGQTAFF.

The sample holds one count of this clonotype. This chain connects TRBV24-1 to TRBJ1-1; D is possibly TRBD1 (5 bases). The V end was cut by 7 bases, the J end by 7 bases, with 15 bases between. The CDR3 is 13 residues long. The germline V gene encodes CDR1 KGHDR and CDR2 SFDVKD. CDR3 bases: TGTGCCACCAGGGCACCTCTAGGGGATGAAGCTTTCTTT. Translating it yields CATRAPLGDEAFF.

V and J are TRBV25-1 and TRBJ2-1, with a possible D match to TRBD1 (5 bases). CDR1 is MGHDK, CDR2 SYGVNS, per germline. There are 14 residues in the CDR3. V was clipped by 2 bases and J by 5 bases, with 10 bases between them. The CDR3 sequence is CASSEIQGNNEQFF. For the CDR3, the DNA is TGTGCCAGCAGTGAAATTCAGGGAAACAATGAGCAGTTCTTC.

The chain couples TRBV5-1 to TRBJ2-3; TRBD2 matches at 16 bases. The CDR3 has 18 residues. J was trimmed by 5 bases and V by 2 bases; bases with no gene match: 8. Germline CDR1 reads SGHRS; CDR2 reads YFSETQ. The CDR3 sequence is CASSFQGGLAGGKDTQYF. The CDR3 DNA is TGCGCCAGCAGCTTTCAAGGGGGACTAGCGGGGGGGAAAGATACGCAGTATTTT.

The rearrangement links TRBV7-9 to TRBJ1-1, with D possibly being TRBD1 (5 bases). V was shortened by 5 bases and J by 5 bases, with 12 bases between the two germline ends. This CDR3 is 13 amino acids long. Germline V gene sequence: CDR1 SEHNR, CDR2 FQNEAQ (reference sequence). For the CDR3, the DNA is TGTGCCAGCAGCCGGGGGGTTGGTACTGAAGCTTTCTTT. Its protein is CASSRGVGTEAFF. The full variable domain, with the rest looked up from reference TRBV7-9 and TRBJ1-1, is DTGVSQNPRHKITKRGQNVTFRCDPISEHNRLYWYRQTLGQGPEFLTYFQNEAQLEKSRLLSDRFSAERPKGSFSTLEIQRTEQGDSAMYLCASSRGVGTEAFFGQGTRLTVV.

Note on this clonotype: One base away lies a much larger clone, so this may be a sequencing read error. The chain couples TRBV6-1 to TRBJ1-6; the D is unclear. The CDR3 is made up of 12 amino acids. Germline V lookup: CDR1 MNHNS, CDR2 SASEGT. DNA for the CDR3: TGTGCCAGCAGTGAAATGTATTCACTCCTCCACTTT. It is translated as CASSEMYSLLHF.

The chain couples TRBV12-3 or TRBV12-4 to TRBJ2-1; D is unresolved. V shed 3 bases and J shed 3 bases, with 6 bases lying between them. The CDR3 has 13 amino acids. This chain's CDR3 is CASSFYSYNEQFF. CDR3 DNA: TGTGCCAGCAGTTTCTACAGCTACAATGAGCAGTTCTTC.

This clonotype has a handful of counts. A read error may account for a junction end that differs from germline. The chain couples TRBV5-5 to TRBJ2-3; no clear D gene. CDR1 and CDR2 from the germline V gene are SGHKS and YYEKEE (reference sequence). This CDR3 is 11 amino acids long. CDR3 protein: CASSSTDAQYF. CDR3 bases: TGTGCCAGCAGCTCTACAGATGCGCAGTATTTT.